Below are 15 T cell receptor beta chains sequenced from a single sample in a study of blood T cells in healthy people across ages. PCR was performed a second time for 7 to 11 cycles using a sample-barcoded 5' primer and a J-beta primer mix. TCRdb reanalysed the 5' RACE reads using MiXCR and keeps one entry per CDR3 protein. This table holds over a million distinct CDR3 sequences, approximately 63% found once. Source material: blood. Every receptor here comes from a man between 18 and 35 years old in good health.

The J gene is TRBJ2-2, the V gene TRBV21-1; TRBD2, the D gene given by the table, was not confirmed from the DNA. TRBV21-1 constitutes a pseudogene. The CDR3 length is 17 residues. The CDR3: CASSPPRTSGTTGELFF. The CDR3 nucleotides are TGTGCCAGCAGCCCCCCCAGGACTAGCGGTACCACCGGGGAGCTGTTTTTT.

This clonotype was detected only a few times. The chain is built from TRBV5-1 and TRBJ2-7; no definite D call. V gave up 3 bases and J gave up 0 bases, with 13 bases separating them. Germline V lookup: CDR1 SGHRS, CDR2 YFSETQ. The CDR3 spans 15 residues. Written as DNA, the CDR3 is TGCGCCAGCAGCTACGAAGGCCGTAGCTCCTACGAGCAGTACTTC. This codes for CASSYEGRSSYEQYF.

This rearrangement joins TRBV7-6 to TRBJ1-2, with TRBD1 matching over 12 bases. The CDR3 has 14 amino acids. CDR1 is SGHVS and CDR2 is FNYEAQ in the germline V gene. Trimming at V came to 5 bases and at J to 8 bases, leaving 6 bases not matched to a gene. CDR3: CASSKGQGAEGYTF. The CDR3 nucleotides read TGTGCCAGCAGCAAGGGACAGGGGGCGGAGGGCTACACCTTC.

Concerning this clonotype: One end of the junction is discordant with germline, which a read error may explain. The chain uses TRBV2 and TRBJ2-1; D gene uncertain. The germline V gene has CDR1 SNHLY and CDR2 FYNNEI. This CDR3 region has 16 residues. The CDR3 coding sequence is TGTGCCAACAGTGAAGCTGGACCGGGTTTGAGGAATGAGCAGTTCTTC. This sequence encodes CANSEAGPGLRNEQFF. Supplemented by reference TRBV2 and TRBJ2-1, the full variable domain reads EPEVTQTPSHQVTQMGQEVILRCVPISNHLYFYWYRQILGQKVEFLVSFYNNEISEKSEIFDDQFSVERPDGSNFTLKIRSTKLEDSAMYFCANSEAGPGLRNEQFFGPGTRLTVL.

This sequence joins TRBV27 and TRBJ2-7; the match to TRBD1 covers 8 bases. V gave up 5 bases and J gave up 1 base; unmatched junction bases: 16. The CDR3 has 18 amino acids. Germline V gene data show CDR1 as MNHEY and CDR2 as SMNVEV (reference sequence). Here the CDR3 reads CASSPYNLQGARSYEQYF. Written as DNA, the CDR3 is TGTGCCAGCAGTCCCTACAACCTCCAGGGGGCTCGATCCTACGAGCAGTACTTC.

The J gene is TRBJ2-7, the V gene TRBV3-1; tentatively, D is TRBD2 (6 bases). Trimming stripped 3 bases from V and 2 bases from J, with 14 bases between. There are 15 residues in the CDR3. The germline CDR1 and CDR2 sequences are LGHDT and YNNKEL (reference sequence). CDR3: CASSQPSVVPYEQYF. CDR3 coding DNA: TGTGCCAGCAGCCAGCCTAGCGTCGTACCCTACGAGCAGTACTTC.

Only a few counts were recorded for this clonotype. V is TRBV6-4 and J is TRBJ2-4; 7 nucleotides align to TRBD1. Matching the DNA end better, TRBJ2-7 makes the J call doubtful. CDR1 is MRHNA and CDR2 is SNTAGT in the germline V gene. CDR3 length: 19 residues. The CDR3 is CASSAPKRVYQGDPYEQYF. As DNA, the CDR3 is TGTGCCAGCAGTGCCCCAAAAAGAGTCTATCAGGGGGATCCCTACGAGCAGTACTTC.

This clonotype was seen a single time. The chain joins TRBV4-1 to TRBJ2-1; either TRBD1 or TRBD2 may supply D (5 bases each). This CDR3 has 17 residues. Deletions cut 2 bases from V and 0 bases from J, with 14 bases between. The germline V gene has CDR1 MGHRA and CDR2 YSYEKL. The CDR3 here is CASSQRPGPDSYNEQFF. The CDR3 DNA reads TGCGCCAGCAGCCAACGTCCGGGACCTGACTCCTACAATGAGCAGTTCTTC.

The rearrangement links TRBV20-1 to TRBJ2-7; D might be TRBD2 (6 bases). CDR3 length: 13 amino acids. The V and J ends lost 6 bases and 3 bases respectively, with 15 bases between them. In germline, CDR1 is DFQATT, CDR2 SNEGSKA (reference sequence). CDR3 amino acids: CSAHAGLDYEQYF. The CDR3 region has the DNA TGCAGTGCCCATGCGGGGCTCGACTACGAGCAGTACTTC.

The rearrangement uses TRBV4-1 and TRBJ2-7; D uncertain. Trimming took 1 base from V and 1 from J, leaving 8 bases between them. This CDR3 has 14 residues. Per the germline V gene, CDR1 is MGHRA and CDR2 is YSYEKL. Here the CDR3 reads CASSQVDASYEQYF. The CDR3 bases are TGCGCCAGCAGCCAAGTCGATGCTTCCTACGAGCAGTACTTC.

This sequence joins TRBV24-1 and TRBJ2-3, with a possible D match to TRBD1 (6 bases). CDR3 length: 15 residues. V shed 9 bases and J shed 6 bases, with 21 bases lying between them. CDR1 KGHDR and CDR2 SFDVKD come from the germline V gene. The CDR3 is CATPCTGLPGDTQYF. CDR3 DNA sequence: TGTGCCACCCCCTGTACAGGGCTCCCTGGGGATACGCAGTATTTT.

This chain uses TRBV30 with TRBJ2-3; 8 nucleotides agree with TRBD2. The CDR3 has 15 residues. In germline, CDR1 is GTSNPN, CDR2 SVGIG (reference sequence). The V and J ends lost 4 bases and 2 bases, in that order; junction bases with no gene match: 8. The CDR3 nucleotides read TGTGCCTGGAATATCATTAGCGGGACCACAGATACGCAGTATTTT. Protein: CAWNIISGTTDTQYF.

This chain joins TRBV3-1 and TRBJ2-7; D may be TRBD1 (5 bases). This CDR3 is 15 amino acids long. V lost 2 bases and J lost 0, with 11 bases in between. Germline assignment: CDR1 LGHDT and CDR2 YNNKEL (reference sequence). The CDR3 is CASSQSGISSYEQYF. Here the CDR3 DNA reads TGTGCCAGCAGCCAATCAGGGATTAGCTCCTACGAGCAGTACTTC.

The chain combines TRBV7-8 with TRBJ2-3; the D is unclear. The V gene's germline CDR1 is SGHVS and CDR2 FQNEAQ. V was trimmed by 3 bases and J by 1 base, leaving 11 bases between them. The CDR3 sequence is 15 residues long. The CDR3 loop is CASSFARPRTDTQYF. The CDR3 nucleotides read TGTGCCAGCAGCTTTGCCCGCCCCCGCACAGATACGCAGTATTTT.

The rearrangement uses TRBV15 and TRBJ1-1; D perhaps matches TRBD1 (6 bases). The CDR3 is 12 amino acids. V was trimmed by 9 bases and J by 1 base, leaving 9 bases between them. Germline V lookup: CDR1 LNHNV, CDR2 YYDKDF (reference sequence). CDR3 nucleotide sequence: TGTGCCACAAAGACAGGGAACACTGAAGCTTTCTTT. It yields the protein CATKTGNTEAFF.